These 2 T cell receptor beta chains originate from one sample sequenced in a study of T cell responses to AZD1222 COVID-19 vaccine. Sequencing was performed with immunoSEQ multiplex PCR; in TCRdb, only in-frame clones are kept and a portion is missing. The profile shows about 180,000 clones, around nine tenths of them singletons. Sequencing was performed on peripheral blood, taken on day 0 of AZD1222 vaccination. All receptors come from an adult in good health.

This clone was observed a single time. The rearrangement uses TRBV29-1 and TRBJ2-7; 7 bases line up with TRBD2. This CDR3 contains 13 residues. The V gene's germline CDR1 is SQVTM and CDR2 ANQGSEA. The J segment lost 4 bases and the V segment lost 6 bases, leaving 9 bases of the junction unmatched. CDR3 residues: CSVHPGLGYEQYF. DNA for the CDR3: TGCAGCGTCCACCCAGGACTAGGATACGAGCAGTACTTC.

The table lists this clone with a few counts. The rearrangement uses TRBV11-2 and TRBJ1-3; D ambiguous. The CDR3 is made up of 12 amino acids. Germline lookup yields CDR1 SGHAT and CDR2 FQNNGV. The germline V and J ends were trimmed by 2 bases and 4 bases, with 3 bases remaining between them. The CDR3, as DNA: TGTGCCAGCAGCTTACGAGGAAACACCATATATTTT. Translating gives CASSLRGNTIYF.